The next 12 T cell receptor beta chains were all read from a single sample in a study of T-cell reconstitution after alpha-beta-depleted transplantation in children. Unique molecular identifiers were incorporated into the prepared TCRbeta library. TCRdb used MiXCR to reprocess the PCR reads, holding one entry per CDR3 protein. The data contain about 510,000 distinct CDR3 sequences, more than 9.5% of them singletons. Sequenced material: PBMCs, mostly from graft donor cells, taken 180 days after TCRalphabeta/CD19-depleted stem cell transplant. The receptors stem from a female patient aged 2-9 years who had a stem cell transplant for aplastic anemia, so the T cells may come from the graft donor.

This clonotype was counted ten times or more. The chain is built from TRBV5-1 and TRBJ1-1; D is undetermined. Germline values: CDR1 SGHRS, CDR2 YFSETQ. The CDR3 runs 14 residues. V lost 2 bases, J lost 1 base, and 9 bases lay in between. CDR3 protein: CASSLSRQNTEAFF. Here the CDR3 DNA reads TGCGCCAGCAGCTTATCCCGACAGAACACTGAAGCTTTCTTT.

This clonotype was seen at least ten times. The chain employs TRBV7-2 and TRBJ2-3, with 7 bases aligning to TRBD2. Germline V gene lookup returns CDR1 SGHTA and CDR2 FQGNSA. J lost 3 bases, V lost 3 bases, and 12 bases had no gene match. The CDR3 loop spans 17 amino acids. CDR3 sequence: CASSFPWGGEETDTQYF. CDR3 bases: TGTGCCAGCAGCTTCCCCTGGGGGGGGGAGGAGACAGATACGCAGTATTTT.

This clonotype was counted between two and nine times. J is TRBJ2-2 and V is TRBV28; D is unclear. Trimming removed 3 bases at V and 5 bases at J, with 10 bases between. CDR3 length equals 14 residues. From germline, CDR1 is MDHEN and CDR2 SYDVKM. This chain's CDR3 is CASSFPTYTGELFF. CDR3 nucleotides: TGTGCCAGCAGTTTCCCCACATATACCGGGGAGCTGTTTTTT.

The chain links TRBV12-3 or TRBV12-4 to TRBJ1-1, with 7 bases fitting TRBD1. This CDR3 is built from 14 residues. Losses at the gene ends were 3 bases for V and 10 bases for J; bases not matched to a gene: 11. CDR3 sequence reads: CASSFYWDPGGAFF. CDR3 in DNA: TGTGCCAGCAGTTTTTACTGGGACCCAGGGGGAGCTTTCTTT.

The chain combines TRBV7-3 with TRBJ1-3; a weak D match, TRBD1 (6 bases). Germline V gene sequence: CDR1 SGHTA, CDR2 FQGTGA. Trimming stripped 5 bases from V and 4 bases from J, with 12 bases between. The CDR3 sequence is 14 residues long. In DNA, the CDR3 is TGTGCCAGCAGCAAACAGGGTTCGGGAAACACCATATATTTT. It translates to CASSKQGSGNTIYF. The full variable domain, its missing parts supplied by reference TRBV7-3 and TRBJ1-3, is GAGVSQTPSNKVTEKGKYVELRCDPISGHTALYWYRQSLGQGPEFLIYFQGTGAADDSGLPNDRFFAVRPEGSVSTLKIQRTERGDSAVYLCASSKQGSGNTIYFGEGSWLTVV.

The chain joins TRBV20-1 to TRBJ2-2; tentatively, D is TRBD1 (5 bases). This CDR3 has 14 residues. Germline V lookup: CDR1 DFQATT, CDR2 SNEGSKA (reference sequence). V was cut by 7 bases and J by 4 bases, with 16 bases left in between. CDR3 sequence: CSVLKAGITGELFF. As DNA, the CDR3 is TGCAGTGTTCTCAAAGCAGGGATCACCGGGGAGCTGTTTTTT.

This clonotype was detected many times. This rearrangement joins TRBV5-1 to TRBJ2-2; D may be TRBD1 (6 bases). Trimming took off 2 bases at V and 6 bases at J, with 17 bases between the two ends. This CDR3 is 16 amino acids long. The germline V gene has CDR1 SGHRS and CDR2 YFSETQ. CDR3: CASSFTGRAGAGELFF. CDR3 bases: TGCGCCAGCAGCTTTACAGGGAGAGCCGGGGCCGGGGAGCTGTTTTTT.

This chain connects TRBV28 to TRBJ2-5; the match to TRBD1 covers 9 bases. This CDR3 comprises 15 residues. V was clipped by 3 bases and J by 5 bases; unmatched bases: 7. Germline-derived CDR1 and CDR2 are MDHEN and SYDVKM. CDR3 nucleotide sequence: TGTGCCAGCAGTTTGATGGGACAGGGCAAGGAGACCCAGTACTTC. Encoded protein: CASSLMGQGKETQYF.

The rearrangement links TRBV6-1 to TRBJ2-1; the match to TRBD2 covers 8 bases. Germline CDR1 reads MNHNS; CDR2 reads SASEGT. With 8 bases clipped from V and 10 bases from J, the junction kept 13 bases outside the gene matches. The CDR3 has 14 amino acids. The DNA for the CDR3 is TGTGCCAGCCGGCCGGGACTAGTCGCTCGAGAGCAGTTCTTC. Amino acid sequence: CASRPGLVAREQFF.

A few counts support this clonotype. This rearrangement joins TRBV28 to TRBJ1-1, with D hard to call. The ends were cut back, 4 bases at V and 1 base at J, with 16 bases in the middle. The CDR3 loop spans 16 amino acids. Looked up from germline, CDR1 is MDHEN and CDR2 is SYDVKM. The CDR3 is CASSSVLLVSNTEAFF. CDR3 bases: TGTGCCAGCAGTTCAGTCCTCTTGGTTTCGAACACTGAAGCTTTCTTT.

The CDR3 DNA reads as TGCGCCAGCAGCCTCCCCGCCTCGGATCTGGTGGGCAAAAACATTCAGTACTTC. It codes for CASSLPASDLVGKNIQYF. The J gene is TRBJ2-4, the V gene TRBV5-1; D is uncertain. V lost 4 bases, J lost 3 bases, and 23 bases lay in between. CDR1 and CDR2 from the germline V gene are SGHRS and YFSETQ. The CDR3 consists of 18 residues.

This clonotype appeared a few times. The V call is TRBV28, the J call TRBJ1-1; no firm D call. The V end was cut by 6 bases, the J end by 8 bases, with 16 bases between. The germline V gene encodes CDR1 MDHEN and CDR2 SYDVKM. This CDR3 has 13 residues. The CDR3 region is CASRFWAPPEAFF. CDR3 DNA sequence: TGTGCCAGCAGATTTTGGGCCCCCCCCGAAGCTTTCTTT.